The text below deals with one T cell receptor (beta chain). The sample originates from a study of blood T cell repertoires in COVID-19. Study as a whole: Nucleic acid was either cDNA or gDNA, and it came from T cells, B-cell-depleted T cells, or PBMCs.

The V and J ends lost 6 bases and 6 bases, in that order; junction bases with no gene match: 15. The CDR3 is 17 residues long. Germline-derived CDR1 and CDR2 are SNHLY and FYNNEI. Generated by immunoSEQ multiplex PCR, the TCRdb table keeps only in-frame clones and is missing some. The repertoire holds about 350,000 clones, with around nine tenths as singletons. This receptor was identified in a woman aged 25-40 years who had been exposed to COVID-19. The J gene is TRBJ2-1, the V gene TRBV2; 9 bases align to TRBD1. Sequenced sample: PBMCs or T cells enriched from blood (not recorded which). CDR3: CASSYRGLALWGNEQFF. Here the CDR3 DNA reads TGTGCCAGCAGCTACAGGGGGCTAGCATTGTGGGGCAATGAGCAGTTCTTC.